What follows are 23 T cell receptor beta chains derived from one specimen sequenced in a study of blood T cell repertoires in COVID-19. Measured with immunoSEQ multiplex PCR; TCRdb has only the in-frame clones, and not every one. The sample consists of fewer than 120,000 clones, 82% of them appearing once. Sequences were obtained from peripheral blood. These receptors were obtained from an older woman with acute or convalescent COVID-19.

This chain uses TRBV28 with TRBJ2-7, with 10 bases that match TRBD1. V shed 8 bases and J 4 bases; nucleotides not matched to a gene: 11. This CDR3 has 15 amino acids. Germline values: CDR1 MDHEN, CDR2 SYDVKM. The CDR3: CASGGQGPRIYEQYF. CDR3 nucleotide sequence: TGTGCCAGCGGGGGACAGGGGCCGAGGATTTACGAGCAGTACTTC.

J is TRBJ2-3 and V is TRBV5-1; D may be TRBD1 (6 bases). The CDR3 extends over 15 amino acids. The germline V gene encodes CDR1 SGHRS and CDR2 YFSETQ. Trimming stripped 4 bases from V and 3 bases from J, with 15 bases between. CDR3 residues: CASSPGQFETDTQYF. DNA for the CDR3: TGCGCCAGCAGCCCTGGACAGTTTGAGACAGATACGCAGTATTTT.

The gene calls are TRBV24-1 and TRBJ2-2, with 11 bases identical to TRBD2. The CDR3 contains 19 residues. V shed 0 bases and J 0 bases; nucleotides not matched to a gene: 5. Germline loops: CDR1 KGHDR, CDR2 SFDVKD. CDR3 loop: CATSDLPSGGFANTGELFF. As DNA, the CDR3 is TGTGCCACCAGTGATTTGCCTAGCGGGGGGTTCGCGAACACCGGGGAGCTGTTTTTT.

The chain recombines TRBV5-1 with TRBJ2-3; 9 positions match TRBD1. The V segment lost 0 bases and the J segment 4 bases; nucleotides outside the gene matches: 0. In germline, CDR1 is SGHRS, CDR2 YFSETQ. The CDR3 has 14 residues. CDR3 residues: CASSLGDRADTQYF. The DNA for the CDR3 is TGCGCCAGCAGCTTGGGGGACAGGGCAGATACGCAGTATTTT. The full variable domain, in which reference TRBV5-1 and TRBJ2-3 provide the parts outside the CDR3, is KAGVTQTPRYLIKTRGQQVTLSCSPISGHRSVSWYQQTPGQGLQFLFEYFSETQRNKGNFPGRFSGRQFSNSRSEMNVSTLELGDSALYLCASSLGDRADTQYFGPGTRLTVL.

The chain is built from TRBV7-3 and TRBJ2-1; a possible D gene is TRBD2 (6 bases). The V end was cut by 5 bases, the J end by 5 bases, with 16 bases between. The CDR3 consists of 15 residues. From germline, CDR1 is SGHTA and CDR2 FQGTGA. DNA for the CDR3: TGTGCCAGCAGCCCCAATGGCGGGACGGACAATGAGCAGTTCTTC. Protein sequence: CASSPNGGTDNEQFF.

V and J are TRBV6-2 or TRBV6-3 and TRBJ1-4; weak D call: TRBD1 (5 bases). V was pared by 6 bases and J by 8 bases, with 13 bases between. CDR3 length: 13 residues. Per the germline V gene, CDR1 is MNHEY and CDR2 is SVGEGT. CDR3 DNA sequence: TGTGCCAGCAGCACCCCGGGGGACGAAAAACTGTTTTTT. It is translated as CASSTPGDEKLFF.

The chain has TRBV30 and TRBJ1-1, with D possibly TRBD1 on 6 matching bases. CDR3 length equals 11 residues. Trimming removed 3 bases from V and 11 bases from J, with 13 bases in between. From germline, CDR1 is GTSNPN and CDR2 SVGIG (reference sequence). Here the CDR3 DNA reads TGTGCCTGGAGGGCAACGCAGGGGGCTTTCTTT. It encodes CAWRATQGAFF.

This chain joins TRBV9 and TRBJ2-1, with TRBD2 matching over 10 bases. The germline V gene has CDR1 SGDLS and CDR2 YYNGEE. This CDR3 comprises 14 residues. J gave up 6 bases and V 3 bases, and 3 bases lay outside the gene matches. CDR3 amino acids: CASSASGGANEQFF. Here the CDR3 DNA reads TGTGCCAGCAGCGCCAGCGGGGGGGCCAATGAGCAGTTCTTC.

J is TRBJ1-2 and V is TRBV5-5; D may be TRBD1 (5 bases). The CDR3 consists of 14 residues. The V end lost 4 bases, the J end lost 6 bases, and 16 bases lay between the germline ends. Germline V gives CDR1 SGHKS, CDR2 YYEKEE (reference sequence). The CDR3 DNA reads as TGTGCCAGCAGCCAAGTGACAGCCAATGATGGCTACACCTTC. This encodes CASSQVTANDGYTF.

With respect to this clone: An end of the junction differs from the germline gene, which may be a read error. J is TRBJ1-1 and V is TRBV30; D is possibly TRBD1 (6 bases). The length of the CDR3 is 11 residues. Germline loops: CDR1 GTSNPN, CDR2 SVGIG (reference sequence). The CDR3 bases are TGTGCCTCTCGGGTCTCCAATAGGGGGATCTTT. Protein: CASRVSNRGIF.

This chain connects TRBV9 to TRBJ2-2; TRBD2 matches 10 bases. The V gene end was trimmed by 2 bases and the J gene end by 7 bases; junction bases not matched to a gene: 5. Germline values: CDR1 SGDLS, CDR2 YYNGEE. The CDR3 is made up of 15 amino acids. CDR3 residues: CASSVTSGAGGELFF. In nucleotides, the CDR3 is TGTGCCAGCAGCGTCACTAGCGGGGCAGGCGGGGAGCTGTTTTTT.

The V gene is TRBV5-1, the J gene TRBJ2-2; 7 bases map to TRBD2. The CDR3 consists of 14 residues. V was clipped by 4 bases and J by 4 bases; unmatched bases: 4. Looked up from germline, CDR1 is SGHRS and CDR2 is YFSETQ. CDR3 in DNA: TGCGCCAGCAGCCCCCTAGCGGCCACCGGGGAGCTGTTTTTT. As protein: CASSPLAATGELFF.

The chain carries TRBV6-2 or TRBV6-3 and TRBJ2-2; TRBD1 is a possible D gene (5 bases). V lost 6 bases and J 11 bases, leaving 16 bases between the germline ends. The CDR3 runs 13 residues. Per germline, CDR1 MNHEY and CDR2 SVGEGT. CDR3: CASRYNRHGELFF. CDR3 DNA: TGTGCCAGCAGATACAACAGGCACGGCGAGCTGTTTTTT.

V usage is TRBV29-1 and J usage is TRBJ2-3; 9 positions match TRBD1. CDR1 is SQVTM and CDR2 is ANQGSEA in the germline V gene. With V trimmed by 6 bases and J by 1 base, 8 bases remained unmatched. This CDR3 has 15 amino acids. The CDR3 region has the DNA TGCAGCGTAAAGGACAGGGGAGAGGGCACAGATACGCAGTATTTT. It specifies CSVKDRGEGTDTQYF.

This clone came up many times. V is TRBV10-3 and J is TRBJ1-5; maybe TRBD1 (5 bases). Trimming took 3 bases from V and 4 from J, leaving 16 bases between them. The CDR3 has 16 amino acids. Germline V gives CDR1 ENHRY, CDR2 SYGVKD. The CDR3 DNA is TGTGCCATCAGTGAAGAGGACGCAGGGCCAAATCAGCCCCAGCATTTT. Amino acids: CAISEEDAGPNQPQHF.

For the CDR3, the DNA is TGTGCCAGTAGTATAGGAAGGGAGCCTAATGAAAAACTGTTTTTT. Translating gives CASSIGREPNEKLFF. V usage is TRBV19 and J usage is TRBJ1-4, with D uncertain. V was pared by 1 base and J by 3 bases, with 9 bases between. This CDR3 is built from 15 residues. Germline loops: CDR1 LNHDA, CDR2 SQIVND (reference sequence).

This clone was detected a few times. Here the CDR3 DNA reads TGTGCCAGCAGTGCGGGACAGTACGAGCAGTACTTC. Translating gives CASSAGQYEQYF. The chain employs TRBV25-1 and TRBJ2-7, with 7 nucleotides matching TRBD1. Germline CDR1 and CDR2: MGHDK and SYGVNS. The CDR3 is 12 amino acids. The V and J ends lost 4 bases and 4 bases, in that order; junction bases with no gene match: 1.

The rearrangement links TRBV11-3 to TRBJ2-5; D perhaps matches TRBD2 (6 bases). Trimming left V 1 base short and J 6 bases short, with 12 bases between. The germline CDR1 and CDR2 sequences are SGHNT and YENEEA. The CDR3 covers 14 residues. Written as DNA, the CDR3 is TGTGCCAGCAGCTTAGTGGCTAGCGTACAGACCCAGTACTTC. Amino acid sequence: CASSLVASVQTQYF.

The CDR3 region is CASSQTTGIGEQYF. CDR3 DNA sequence: TGTGCCAGCAGCCAGACGACAGGGATCGGCGAGCAGTACTTC. The rearrangement joins TRBV3-1 (or the pseudogene TRBV3-2) to TRBJ2-7, with TRBD1 matching over 7 bases. V lost 3 bases and J lost 6; bases outside the gene matches: 8. The CDR3 sequence is 14 residues long. Germline V gene lookup returns CDR1 LGHDT and CDR2 YNNKEL (reference sequence).

The genes are TRBV28 and TRBJ1-2; 11 positions match TRBD1. J gave up 4 bases and V 8 bases, and 15 bases lay outside the gene matches. Germline CDR1 MDHEN, CDR2 SYDVKM. The length of the CDR3 is 17 residues. CDR3 protein: CASFIRDRGKEGYGYTF. For the CDR3, the DNA is TGTGCCAGCTTTATCCGGGACAGGGGGAAGGAGGGCTATGGCTACACCTTC.

The chain employs TRBV27 and TRBJ2-7; D might be TRBD2 (6 bases). The germline CDR1 and CDR2 sequences are MNHEY and SMNVEV (reference sequence). The CDR3 runs to 14 residues. V shed 5 bases and J shed 5 bases, with 16 bases lying between them. CDR3 amino acids: CASSRELSRNEQYF. The CDR3 bases are TGTGCCAGCAGTCGGGAGTTGTCAAGGAACGAGCAGTACTTC.

The chain couples TRBV11-2 to TRBJ2-7, with TRBD2 identical over 10 bases. V was clipped by 5 bases and J by 1 base; unmatched bases: 8. The CDR3 length is 16 residues. Germline CDR1 reads SGHAT; CDR2 reads FQNNGV. The CDR3 DNA reads as TGTGCCAGCAGCGCCGGACTAGCGGACAAGTCCTACGAGCAGTACTTC. Translated, it gives CASSAGLADKSYEQYF.

This clone was seen only once. The J gene is TRBJ1-1, the V gene TRBV5-1; D might be TRBD1 (5 bases). Germline V lookup: CDR1 SGHRS, CDR2 YFSETQ. Deletions cut 0 bases from V and 4 bases from J, with 13 bases between. This CDR3 contains 15 residues. CDR3 sequence: CASSLVGDGGTEAFF. Written as DNA, the CDR3 is TGCGCCAGCAGCTTGGTGGGGGACGGGGGCACTGAAGCTTTCTTT. The whole variable domain, remainder taken from reference TRBV5-1 and TRBJ1-1, is KAGVTQTPRYLIKTRGQQVTLSCSPISGHRSVSWYQQTPGQGLQFLFEYFSETQRNKGNFPGRFSGRQFSNSRSEMNVSTLELGDSALYLCASSLVGDGGTEAFFGQGTRLTVV.